The clone carrying this T cell receptor beta chain has only a few counts. The sample is drawn from a study of T cells in Graves' hyperthyroidism and ophthalmopathy. TCR beta CDR3 sequences were amplified from RNA transcripts. The TCR CDR3 first-round RT-PCR relied on the HTBI primer set. TCRdb redid the calling of the multiplex PCR reads with MiXCR, one entry per CDR3 protein. The sample carries about 270,000 distinct CDR3 sequences, roughly 22% recorded once. At least 3 on the Clinical Activity Score was recorded for ophthalmopathy patients, who also had NOSPECS grade at least 4 and duration under 3 months. Orbital computed tomography and thyroid ultrasound, together with serum TRAb and thyroxine and clinical symptoms, were used for diagnoses. The CDR3 extends over 15 amino acids. V lost 3 bases, J lost 3 bases, and 2 bases stayed unmatched. Looked up from germline, CDR1 is KGHSH and CDR2 is LQKENI.

The rearrangement joins TRBV18 to TRBJ2-7; 13 bases line up with TRBD2. Material for sequencing was blood. The TCR comes from a man aged 25-45 years with Graves' ophthalmopathy. CDR3 sequence reads: CASSPGLAGVYEQYF. CDR3 sequence (DNA): TGTGCCAGCTCACCCGGACTAGCGGGGGTCTACGAGCAGTACTTC.